This passage covers 22 T cell receptor beta chains from one sample sequenced in a study of cytomegalovirus exposure and HLA in healthy donors. The PCR ran on 60 Vbeta and 13 Jbeta primers. Profiled with immunoSEQ multiplex PCR; TCRdb holds only in-frame clones, not every one. The sample lists approximately 150,000 clones, approximately 80% occurring once. Sequencing was carried out using PBMCs. The source of these receptors is a man aged 45-60 years in good health and CMV-seropositive.

The chain recombines TRBV28 with TRBJ1-5, with D possibly TRBD1 on 5 matching bases. This CDR3 spans 13 amino acids. CDR1 MDHEN and CDR2 SYDVKM come from the germline V gene. The germline V and J ends were trimmed by 3 bases and 8 bases, with 11 bases remaining between them. CDR3 protein: CASSFLGGKPQHF. The CDR3, as DNA: TGTGCCAGCAGTTTCCTGGGGGGTAAGCCCCAGCATTTT.

The chain couples TRBV10-3 to TRBJ2-3; 7 positions match TRBD1. This CDR3 comprises 16 residues. J lost 3 bases, V lost 3 bases, and 9 bases had no gene match. Looked up from germline, CDR1 is ENHRY and CDR2 is SYGVKD. This chain's CDR3 is CAISDGTGVGTDTQYF. Here the CDR3 DNA reads TGTGCCATCAGTGATGGCACAGGGGTGGGAACAGATACGCAGTATTTT.

The chain has TRBV2 and TRBJ2-7; D is perhaps TRBD2 (6 bases). Germline assignment: CDR1 SNHLY and CDR2 FYNNEI. Trimming took 2 bases from V and 4 from J, leaving 9 bases between them. The CDR3 is 13 residues long. The CDR3 sequence is CASSEPGRYEQYF. The CDR3 nucleotides read TGTGCCAGCAGTGAACCAGGGAGGTACGAGCAGTACTTC.

V is TRBV2 and J is TRBJ2-2, with a weak D call TRBD1 (5 bases). The CDR3 extends over 15 amino acids. Trimming stripped 5 bases from V and 7 bases from J, with 17 bases between. From germline, CDR1 is SNHLY and CDR2 FYNNEI. The CDR3: CASSTRRTGGGELFF. The CDR3 coding sequence is TGTGCCAGCAGTACTCGCCGAACAGGTGGCGGGGAGCTGTTTTTT.

This chain links TRBV6-5 with TRBJ2-5, with 8 bases aligning to TRBD2. Germline V lookup: CDR1 MNHEY, CDR2 SVGAGI. CDR3 size: 16 residues. V was clipped by 0 bases and J by 5 bases; unmatched bases: 8. The CDR3: CASSYSLVAGRETQYF. CDR3 nucleotides: TGTGCCAGCAGTTACTCGTTGGTAGCGGGACGGGAGACCCAGTACTTC.

The CDR3 sequence: CASSLEGRESLDEQFF. CDR3 coding DNA: TGTGCCAGCAGCTTAGAGGGGCGGGAGAGTCTCGATGAGCAGTTCTTC. This rearrangement joins TRBV7-2 to TRBJ2-1; 7 nucleotides align to TRBD2. Per germline, CDR1 SGHTA and CDR2 FQGNSA. This CDR3 is 16 amino acids long. Trimming cost V 1 base and J 8 bases; bases outside gene matches: 11.

The V call is TRBV12-1, the J call TRBJ1-3. TRBV12-1 is described as a pseudogene. The CDR3 is 16 residues long. The CDR3 here is CASSRGLNDRGNTIYF. The CDR3 DNA is TGTGCCAGCAGCCGAGGATTGAATGACCGGGGGAACACCATATATTTT.

The CDR3 region is CASNPPGDMNTEAFF. CDR3 nucleotides: TGTGCCAGCAACCCACCAGGGGACATGAACACTGAAGCTTTCTTT. This chain joins TRBV6-6 and TRBJ1-1; tentatively, D is TRBD1 (6 bases). V gave up 7 bases and J gave up 0 bases, with 15 bases separating them. The CDR3 consists of 15 residues. The germline V gene encodes CDR1 MNHNY and CDR2 SVGAGI (reference sequence).

The chain carries TRBV7-3 and TRBJ2-1, with D perhaps TRBD2 (6 bases). V dropped 5 bases and J dropped 2 bases, with 16 bases sitting between them. The CDR3 spans 16 residues. Germline V CDR1 and CDR2: SGHTA, FQGTGA. CDR3 region: CASSLKGSGAYNEQFF. CDR3 nucleotide sequence: TGTGCCAGCAGCCTCAAGGGTAGCGGAGCCTACAATGAGCAGTTCTTC. Drawing the rest from reference TRBV7-3 and TRBJ2-1, the complete variable domain is GAGVSQTPSNKVTEKGKYVELRCDPISGHTALYWYRQSLGQGPEFLIYFQGTGAADDSGLPNDRFFAVRPEGSVSTLKIQRTERGDSAVYLCASSLKGSGAYNEQFFGPGTRLTVL.

This clone was detected only once. CDR3 loop: CASSQYGRGTGELFF. Here the CDR3 DNA reads TGCGCCAGCAGCCAGTATGGCAGGGGCACCGGGGAGCTGTTTTTT. The chain couples TRBV4-3 to TRBJ2-2, with a tentative D call TRBD1 (6 bases). Germline CDR1 reads LGHNA; CDR2 reads YSLEER. The CDR3 is made up of 15 amino acids. The germline V and J ends were trimmed by 3 bases and 4 bases, with 12 bases remaining between them.

V gene TRBV6-1 combines with J gene TRBJ2-2; 9 nucleotides align to TRBD2. There are 18 residues in the CDR3. Germline CDR1 is MNHNS and CDR2 is SASEGT. With 2 bases clipped from V and 5 bases from J, the junction kept 12 bases outside the gene matches. The CDR3 nucleotides read TGTGCCAGCAGTGAATGGTGGGGTAGCGGGGGACTTACCGGGGAGCTGTTTTTT. It codes for CASSEWWGSGGLTGELFF.

CDR3 DNA: TGTGCCAGCAGGTCGGGAGGGTCTGGAAACACCATATATTTT. Encoded protein: CASRSGGSGNTIYF. This sequence joins TRBV28 and TRBJ1-3; D is unclear. The V gene lost 6 bases and the J gene lost 1 base, with 10 bases spanning the gap. The CDR3 loop spans 14 amino acids. Germline loops: CDR1 MDHEN, CDR2 SYDVKM.

Only a few counts were recorded for this clone. This rearrangement joins TRBV10-3 to TRBJ2-5; 8 nucleotides agree with TRBD1. The V and J ends lost 10 bases and 3 bases, in that order; junction bases with no gene match: 10. Germline CDR1 reads ENHRY; CDR2 reads SYGVKD. The CDR3 contains 14 residues. The CDR3 DNA sequence: TGTGCCACCGGACAGGGAACGGCTAAAGAGACCCAGTACTTC. Translation: CATGQGTAKETQYF.

The gene calls are TRBV5-5 and TRBJ1-3; D is undetermined. V shed 0 bases and J shed 0 bases, with 10 bases lying between them. This CDR3 contains 16 residues. Germline loops: CDR1 SGHKS, CDR2 YYEKEE (reference sequence). CDR3 residues: CASSLEVGSSGNTIYF. As DNA, the CDR3 is TGTGCCAGCAGCTTGGAGGTAGGGAGCTCTGGAAACACCATATATTTT.

This rearrangement joins TRBV15 to TRBJ1-1, with 8 bases fitting TRBD1. Germline assignment: CDR1 LNHNV and CDR2 YYDKDF (reference sequence). V was clipped by 3 bases and J by 9 bases; unmatched bases: 12. The CDR3 length is 15 residues. CDR3 amino acids: CATSRAIGTGAKAFF. The CDR3 DNA sequence: TGTGCCACCAGCAGGGCCATTGGGACAGGTGCAAAAGCTTTCTTT.

This clone was detected a few times. The chain links TRBV11-1 to TRBJ2-7, with 9 bases matching TRBD2. Germline-derived CDR1 and CDR2 are SGHAT and FQDESV (reference sequence). V dropped 5 bases and J dropped 2; count of bases not matched to a gene: 4. This CDR3 has 14 amino acids. CDR3 DNA: TGTGCCAGCAGCCCCGGGACTAGCCCCTACGAGCAGTACTTC. Translating it yields CASSPGTSPYEQYF. Combining the CDR3 with reference TRBV11-1 and TRBJ2-7 gives the whole variable domain EAEVAQSPRYKITEKSQAVAFWCDPISGHATLYWYRQILGQGPELLVQFQDESVVDDSQLPKDRFSAERLKGVDSTLKIQPAELGDSAMYLCASSPGTSPYEQYFGPGTRLTVT.

This chain connects TRBV29-1 to TRBJ1-1; no clear D. The CDR3 loop spans 13 amino acids. V was clipped by 7 bases and J by 3 bases, with 15 bases between them. Germline V CDR1 and CDR2: SQVTM, ANQGSEA. CDR3 loop: CSARESQDTEAFF. CDR3 nucleotides: TGCAGCGCCCGCGAATCCCAGGACACTGAAGCTTTCTTT.

This chain uses TRBV6-5 with TRBJ1-4; 7 nucleotides align to TRBD1. From germline, CDR1 is MNHEY and CDR2 SVGAGI. The CDR3 contains 15 residues. Germline trimming cut 2 bases from V and 5 bases from J; bases unmatched to any gene: 5. The CDR3 region is CASSYRQGGNEKLFF. Here the CDR3 DNA reads TGTGCCAGCAGTTACCGGCAGGGGGGAAATGAAAAACTGTTTTTT.

This chain joins TRBV11-2 and TRBJ1-2, with 7 bases lining up with TRBD1. The V segment lost 5 bases and the J segment 5 bases; nucleotides outside the gene matches: 5. The CDR3 contains 13 residues. Germline V gene sequence: CDR1 SGHAT, CDR2 FQNNGV. The CDR3 DNA sequence: TGTGCCAGCAGCCCGGGGACAGAATATGGCTACACCTTC. Translation: CASSPGTEYGYTF.

This clone was observed once. The gene calls are TRBV27 and TRBJ2-5; 16 bases fit TRBD2. Germline CDR1 and CDR2: MNHEY and SMNVEV (reference sequence). The CDR3 spans 17 residues. The junction had 8 bases not matched to a gene; V was cut back by 5 bases and J by 5 bases. CDR3 region: CASSQGTSGRGRETQYF. In nucleotides, the CDR3 is TGTGCCAGCAGTCAAGGGACTAGCGGGAGGGGTCGGGAGACCCAGTACTTC.

The chain uses TRBV19 and TRBJ2-1; 8 positions agree with TRBD1. Trimming cost V 3 bases and J 5 bases; bases outside gene matches: 6. This CDR3 is built from 15 residues. Germline-derived CDR1 and CDR2 are LNHDA and SQIVND (reference sequence). The CDR3 nucleotides read TGTGCCAGTAGTATTGTTGACAGGGGAAACAATGAGCAGTTCTTC. This encodes CASSIVDRGNNEQFF.

The V call is TRBV6-5, the J call TRBJ1-3, with a possible D match to TRBD1 (5 bases). Deletions cut 7 bases from V and 0 bases from J, with 13 bases between. The CDR3 totals 15 residues. From germline, CDR1 is MNHEY and CDR2 SVGAGI. DNA for the CDR3: TGTGCCAGCAACTTGGGGGGGGACTCTGGAAACACCATATATTTT. It codes for CASNLGGDSGNTIYF.